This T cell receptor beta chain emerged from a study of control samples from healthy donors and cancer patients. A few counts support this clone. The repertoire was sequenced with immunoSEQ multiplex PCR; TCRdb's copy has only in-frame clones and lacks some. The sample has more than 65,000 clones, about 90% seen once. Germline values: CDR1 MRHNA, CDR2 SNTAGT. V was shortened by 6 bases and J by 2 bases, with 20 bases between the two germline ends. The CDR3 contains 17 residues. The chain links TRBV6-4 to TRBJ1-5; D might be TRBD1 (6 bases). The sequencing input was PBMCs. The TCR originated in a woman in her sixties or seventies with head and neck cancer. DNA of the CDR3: TGTGCCAGCAGGACTGACCTCAGGACAGACTGCAATCAGCCCCAGCATTTT. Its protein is CASRTDLRTDCNQPQHF.